This is a list of T cell receptor beta chains from one sample in a study of blood T cell repertoires in COVID-19. Generated by immunoSEQ multiplex PCR, the TCRdb table keeps only in-frame clones and is missing some. The table includes 300,000 to 400,000 clones, around 86% detected once. Sequencing was carried out using peripheral blood. Receptors were obtained from a human donor in a cohort sampled during active COVID-19. Each CDR3 is given with its conserved first and last residue. A D gene is named only where the DNA matches it firmly. A row's size may be missing; if present it is once, few, many or a size class.

clone_size: once; d_call: TRBD2; v_call: TRBV3-1/TRBV3-2; j_call: TRBJ2-1; cdr3_aa: CASSQGLRRGMSDEQFF; cdr3_nt: TGTGCCAGCAGCCAAGGACTTCGGCGGGGGATGTCAGATGAGCAGTTCTTC
clone_size: NA; d_call: TRBD1; v_call: TRBV7-9; j_call: TRBJ1-2; cdr3_aa: CASSYPRTGDYGYTF; cdr3_nt: TGTGCCAGCAGCTACCCAAGGACAGGGGACTATGGCTACACCTTC
clone_size: NA; d_call: TRBD1; v_call: TRBV6-5; j_call: TRBJ2-7; cdr3_aa: CASQDRYEQYF; cdr3_nt: TGTGCCAGCCAGGACAGGTACGAGCAGTACTTC
clone_size: NA; d_call: NA; v_call: TRBV19; j_call: TRBJ1-1; cdr3_aa: CASSRGLNTEAFF; cdr3_nt: TGTGCCAGTAGTAGAGGCCTTAACACTGAAGCTTTCTTT
clone_size: NA; d_call: NA; v_call: TRBV18; j_call: TRBJ2-7; cdr3_aa: CASSPGSDEQYF; cdr3_nt: TGTGCCAGCTCACCCGGTTCGGACGAGCAGTACTTC
clone_size: NA; d_call: TRBD1; v_call: TRBV5-1; j_call: TRBJ1-2; cdr3_aa: CASSLTQDRGDGYTF; cdr3_nt: TGCGCCAGCAGCTTGACCCAAGACAGGGGCGATGGCTACACCTTC
clone_size: NA; d_call: NA; v_call: TRBV5-1; j_call: TRBJ1-1; cdr3_aa: CASTTGTEGTEAFF; cdr3_nt: TGCGCCAGCACAACAGGGACGGAAGGCACTGAAGCTTTCTTT
clone_size: NA; d_call: TRBD1; v_call: TRBV7-3; j_call: TRBJ1-1; cdr3_aa: CASSSGTGNTEAFF; cdr3_nt: TGTGCCAGCAGCTCAGGGACAGGGAACACTGAAGCTTTCTTT
clone_size: NA; d_call: TRBD1; v_call: TRBV2; j_call: TRBJ1-2; cdr3_aa: CASMKTGGAYYGYTF; cdr3_nt: TGTGCCAGCATGAAAACAGGGGGCGCTTACTATGGCTACACCTTC
clone_size: NA; d_call: NA; v_call: TRBV7-8; j_call: TRBJ2-3; cdr3_aa: CASRLGLSTDTQYF; cdr3_nt: TGTGCCAGCAGGCTCGGTTTGAGCACAGATACGCAGTATTTT
clone_size: NA; d_call: NA; v_call: TRBV7-8; j_call: TRBJ1-5; cdr3_aa: CASSLATGGGSQHF; cdr3_nt: TGTGCCAGCAGCTTAGCTACAGGCGGGGGGTCCCAGCATTTT
clone_size: few; d_call: NA; v_call: TRBV29-1; j_call: TRBJ2-1; cdr3_aa: CSVGANNEQFF; cdr3_nt: TGCAGCGTGGGGGCGAATAATGAGCAGTTCTTC
clone_size: once; d_call: TRBD2; v_call: TRBV3-1/TRBV3-2; j_call: TRBJ2-7; cdr3_aa: CASSRLAGEDEQYF; cdr3_nt: TGTGCCAGCAGCCGACTAGCGGGAGAGGACGAGCAGTACTTC